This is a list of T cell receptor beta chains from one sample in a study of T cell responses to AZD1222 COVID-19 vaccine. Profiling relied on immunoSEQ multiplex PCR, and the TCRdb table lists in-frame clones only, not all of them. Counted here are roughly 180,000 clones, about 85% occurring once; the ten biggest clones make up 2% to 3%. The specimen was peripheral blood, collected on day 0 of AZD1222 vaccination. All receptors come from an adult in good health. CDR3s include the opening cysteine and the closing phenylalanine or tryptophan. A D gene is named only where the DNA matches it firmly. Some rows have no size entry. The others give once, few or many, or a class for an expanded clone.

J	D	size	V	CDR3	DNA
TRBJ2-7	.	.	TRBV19	CASSIAVGTYEQYF	TGTGCCAGTAGTATAGCGGTGGGGACCTACGAGCAGTACTTC
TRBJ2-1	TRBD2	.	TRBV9	CASSVVSGTSGTGGEQFF	TGTGCCAGCAGCGTGGTCAGCGGGACTAGCGGAACTGGGGGTGAGCAGTTCTTC
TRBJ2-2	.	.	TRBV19	CASSLERGNTGELFF	TGTGCCAGTAGCTTGGAGAGAGGGAACACCGGGGAGCTGTTTTTT
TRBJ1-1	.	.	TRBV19	CASSKFPPGWPGTEAFF	TGTGCCAGTAGTAAGTTCCCGCCAGGGTGGCCAGGGACTGAAGCTTTCTTT
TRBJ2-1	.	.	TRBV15	CATSRDWGPRRSYNEQFF	TGTGCCACCAGCAGAGATTGGGGACCTCGGCGCAGTTACAATGAGCAGTTCTTC
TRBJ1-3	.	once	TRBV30	CAWSRTVSGNTIYF	TGTGCCTGGAGTCGCACCGTCTCTGGAAACACCATATATTTT
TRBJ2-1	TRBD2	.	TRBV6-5	CASRARASGYNEQFF	TGTGCCAGCAGGGCCCGGGCTAGCGGATACAATGAGCAGTTCTTC
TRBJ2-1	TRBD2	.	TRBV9	CASSRGDLAGGPLAQFF	TGTGCCAGCAGCCGCGGGGACCTAGCGGGAGGGCCCTTGGCCCAGTTCTTC
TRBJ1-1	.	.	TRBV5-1	CASSLGGESNTEAFF	TGCGCCAGCAGCTTGGGTGGGGAATCAAACACTGAAGCTTTCTTT
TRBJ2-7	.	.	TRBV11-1	CASSPQGHPSTYEQYF	TGTGCCAGCAGCCCCCAGGGGCATCCGTCCACCTACGAGCAGTACTTC
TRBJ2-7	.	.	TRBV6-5	CASSAFDRSYEQYF	TGTGCCAGCAGCGCCTTTGACAGGTCCTACGAGCAGTACTTC